This T cell receptor beta chain was found in a study of PD-L1 blockade in urothelial cancer. Germline-derived CDR1 and CDR2 are SGHVS and FNYEAQ. Trimming took off 1 base at V and 3 bases at J, with 13 bases between the two ends. The CDR3 contains 16 residues. Data came from immunoSEQ multiplex PCR; TCRdb stores just in-frame clones and leaves some out. The sample has about 81,000 clones; 90% are singletons. The source is a man aged 55 to 70 with urothelial cancer. The V gene is TRBV7-6, the J gene TRBJ2-1, with TRBD2 as a possible D gene (6 bases). Sequenced material: PBMCs, taken around atezolizumab (anti-PD-L1) treatment. This CDR3 reads CASSLVGGVGYNEQFF. As DNA, the CDR3 is TGTGCCAGCAGCTTAGTAGGCGGGGTTGGCTACAATGAGCAGTTCTTC.